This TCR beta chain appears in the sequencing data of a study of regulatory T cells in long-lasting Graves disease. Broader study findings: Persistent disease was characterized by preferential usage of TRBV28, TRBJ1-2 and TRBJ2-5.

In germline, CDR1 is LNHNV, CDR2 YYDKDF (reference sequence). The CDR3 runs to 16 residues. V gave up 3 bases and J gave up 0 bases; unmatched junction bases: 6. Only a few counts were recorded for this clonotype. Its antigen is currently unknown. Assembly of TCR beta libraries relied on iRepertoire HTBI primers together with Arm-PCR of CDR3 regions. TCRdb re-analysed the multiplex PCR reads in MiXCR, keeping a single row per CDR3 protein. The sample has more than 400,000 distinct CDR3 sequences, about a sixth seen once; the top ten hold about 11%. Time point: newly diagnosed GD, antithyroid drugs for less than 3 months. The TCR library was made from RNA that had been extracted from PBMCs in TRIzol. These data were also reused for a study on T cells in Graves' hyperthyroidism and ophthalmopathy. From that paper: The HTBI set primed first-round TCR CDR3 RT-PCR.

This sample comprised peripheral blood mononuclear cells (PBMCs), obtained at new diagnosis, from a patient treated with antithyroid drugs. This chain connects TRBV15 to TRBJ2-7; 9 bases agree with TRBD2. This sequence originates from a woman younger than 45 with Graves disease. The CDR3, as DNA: TGTGCCACCAGCAGGGGACTAGCAAGGAGCTCCTACGAGCAGTACTTC. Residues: CATSRGLARSSYEQYF.